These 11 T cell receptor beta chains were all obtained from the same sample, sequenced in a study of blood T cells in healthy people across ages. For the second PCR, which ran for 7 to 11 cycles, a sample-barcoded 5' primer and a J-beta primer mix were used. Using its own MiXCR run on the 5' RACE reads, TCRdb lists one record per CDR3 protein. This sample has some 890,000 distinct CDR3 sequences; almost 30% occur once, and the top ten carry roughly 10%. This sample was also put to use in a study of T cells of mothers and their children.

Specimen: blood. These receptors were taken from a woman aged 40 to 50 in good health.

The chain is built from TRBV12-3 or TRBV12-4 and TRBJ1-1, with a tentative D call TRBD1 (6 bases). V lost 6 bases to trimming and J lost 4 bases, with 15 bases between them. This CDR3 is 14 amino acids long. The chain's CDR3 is CASSAGVRTTEAFF. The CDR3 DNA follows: TGTGCCAGCAGCGCAGGGGTCCGTACCACTGAAGCTTTCTTT.

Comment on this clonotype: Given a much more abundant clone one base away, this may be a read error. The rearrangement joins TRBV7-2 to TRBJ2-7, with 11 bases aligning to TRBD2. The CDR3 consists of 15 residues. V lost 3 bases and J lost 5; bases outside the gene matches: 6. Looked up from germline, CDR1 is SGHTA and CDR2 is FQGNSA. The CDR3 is CASSFYSGGANEQYF. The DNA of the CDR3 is TGTGCCAGCAGCTTTTATAGCGGGGGGGCGAACGAGCAGTACTTC.

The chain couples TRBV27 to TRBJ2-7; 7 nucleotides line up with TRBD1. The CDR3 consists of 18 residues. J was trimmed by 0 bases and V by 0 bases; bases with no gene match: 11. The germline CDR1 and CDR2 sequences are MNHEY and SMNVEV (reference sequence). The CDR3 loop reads CASSLSLPRTGDSYEQYF. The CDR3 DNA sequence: TGTGCCAGCAGTTTATCTCTTCCTAGGACAGGCGACTCCTACGAGCAGTACTTC.

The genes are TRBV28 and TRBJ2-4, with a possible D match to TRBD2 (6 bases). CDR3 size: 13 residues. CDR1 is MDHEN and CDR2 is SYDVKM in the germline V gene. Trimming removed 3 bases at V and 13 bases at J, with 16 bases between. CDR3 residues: CASSFQGWGEQYF. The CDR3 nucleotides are TGTGCCAGCAGTTTCCAGGGTTGGGGGGAGCAGTACTTC.

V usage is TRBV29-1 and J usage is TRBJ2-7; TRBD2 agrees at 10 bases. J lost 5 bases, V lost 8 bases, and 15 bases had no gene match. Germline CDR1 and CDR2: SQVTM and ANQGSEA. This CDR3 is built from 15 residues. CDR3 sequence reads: CSILLSGLAWDEQYF. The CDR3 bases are TGCAGCATACTATTGTCGGGACTAGCGTGGGACGAGCAGTACTTC.

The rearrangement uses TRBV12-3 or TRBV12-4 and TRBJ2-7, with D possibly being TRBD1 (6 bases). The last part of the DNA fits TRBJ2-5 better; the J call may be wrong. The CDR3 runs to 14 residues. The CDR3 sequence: CASSFQAGVETQYF. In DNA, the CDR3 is TGTGCCAGCAGTTTTCAGGCAGGGGTAGAGACCCAGTACTTC.

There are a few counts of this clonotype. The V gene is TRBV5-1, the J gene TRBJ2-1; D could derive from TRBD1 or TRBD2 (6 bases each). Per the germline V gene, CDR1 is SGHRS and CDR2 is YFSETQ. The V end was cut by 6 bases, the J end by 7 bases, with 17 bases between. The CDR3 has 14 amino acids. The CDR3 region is CASNRGPTENEQFF. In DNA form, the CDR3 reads TGCGCCAGCAATCGGGGGCCCACCGAGAATGAGCAGTTCTTC. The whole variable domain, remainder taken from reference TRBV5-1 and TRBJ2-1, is KAGVTQTPRYLIKTRGQQVTLSCSPISGHRSVSWYQQTPGQGLQFLFEYFSETQRNKGNFPGRFSGRQFSNSRSEMNVSTLELGDSALYLCASNRGPTENEQFFGPGTRLTVL.

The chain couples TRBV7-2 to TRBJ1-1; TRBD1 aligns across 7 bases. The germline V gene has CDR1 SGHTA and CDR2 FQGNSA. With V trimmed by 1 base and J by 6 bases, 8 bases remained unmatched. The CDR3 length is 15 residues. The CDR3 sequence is CASSLVSWTGPEAFF. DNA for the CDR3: TGTGCCAGCAGCTTAGTGTCCTGGACAGGTCCTGAAGCTTTCTTT.

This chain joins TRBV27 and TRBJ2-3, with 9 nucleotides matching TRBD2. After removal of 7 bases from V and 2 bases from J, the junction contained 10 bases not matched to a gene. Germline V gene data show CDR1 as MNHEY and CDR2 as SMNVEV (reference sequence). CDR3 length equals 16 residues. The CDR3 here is CASIPAGTSTTDTQYF. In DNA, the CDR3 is TGTGCCAGCATCCCGGCCGGGACTAGCACCACAGATACGCAGTATTTT.

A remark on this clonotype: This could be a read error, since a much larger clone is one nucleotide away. DNA for the CDR3: TGTACCAGCAGCCAATGGGACAGGGGTTTGGGCGAGCAGTACTTC. Translation gives CTSSQWDRGLGEQYF. The V gene is TRBV7-2, the J gene TRBJ2-5; 10 bases map to TRBD1. With the DNA end fitting TRBJ2-7 better, the J assignment may be wrong. The germline gives CDR1 SGHTA, CDR2 FQGNSA. The CDR3 totals 15 residues.

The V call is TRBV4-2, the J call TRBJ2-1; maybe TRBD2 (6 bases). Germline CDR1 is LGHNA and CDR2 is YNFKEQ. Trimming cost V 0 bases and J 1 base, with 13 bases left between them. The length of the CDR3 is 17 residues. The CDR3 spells CASSQEASSVSYNEQFF. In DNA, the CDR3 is TGTGCCAGCAGCCAAGAAGCGTCTAGCGTATCCTACAATGAGCAGTTCTTC.